The next 26 T cell receptor beta chains were all read from a single sample in a study of shared clonotypes between healthy human individuals. Profiled with immunoSEQ multiplex PCR; TCRdb holds only in-frame clones, not every one. The sample lists around 1.1 million clones, approximately 80% occurring once. The sample was memory CD4+ T cells from PBMCs. Stated subset: CD45RA-negative fraction. Receptor source: a man aged 18 to 30 in good health. Some clones in this sample may be carry-over from other donors' samples.

The chain is built from TRBV2 and TRBJ1-1; D call uncertain. The CDR3 extends over 14 amino acids. Germline V gene lookup returns CDR1 SNHLY and CDR2 FYNNEI. V was trimmed by 7 bases and J by 4 bases, leaving 16 bases between them. Written as DNA, the CDR3 is TGTGCCAGCATCAGAAGACCGACCGGCACTGAAGCTTTCTTT. It codes for CASIRRPTGTEAFF.

This chain uses TRBV28 with TRBJ1-4; D gene uncertain. V was shortened by 5 bases and J by 2 bases, with 12 bases between the two germline ends. From germline, CDR1 is MDHEN and CDR2 SYDVKM. The CDR3 sequence is 15 residues long. For the CDR3, the DNA is TGTGCCAGCAGTCTGGACGGATCCACTAATGAAAAACTGTTTTTT. Protein product: CASSLDGSTNEKLFF. Combining the CDR3 with reference TRBV28 and TRBJ1-4 gives the whole variable domain DVKVTQSSRYLVKRTGEKVFLECVQDMDHENMFWYRQDPGLGLRLIYFSYDVKMKEKGDIPEGYSVSREKKERFSLILESASTNQTSMYLCASSLDGSTNEKLFFGSGTQLSVL.

CDR3 nucleotide sequence: TGCAGCGTCGTCCCAACAGGGGCGGGTGGCTACACCTTC. Its protein product is CSVVPTGAGGYTF. This chain links TRBV29-1 with TRBJ1-2; 7 positions match TRBD1. The CDR3 sequence is 13 residues long. Germline lookup yields CDR1 SQVTM and CDR2 ANQGSEA. J was trimmed by 7 bases and V by 6 bases; bases with no gene match: 11.

This rearrangement joins TRBV19 to TRBJ1-1, with unresolved D. CDR3 length: 13 amino acids. V was pared by 5 bases and J by 2 bases, with 9 bases between. Germline CDR1 and CDR2: LNHDA and SQIVND (reference sequence). As DNA, the CDR3 is TGTGCCAGTAGTTTCAATATCAACACTGAAGCTTTCTTT. Its translation is CASSFNINTEAFF.

The J gene is TRBJ2-3, the V gene TRBV5-1, with TRBD1 matching 9 bases. Germline values: CDR1 SGHRS, CDR2 YFSETQ. V lost 4 bases and J lost 2; bases outside the gene matches: 2. This CDR3 has 14 amino acids. CDR3 protein: CASSDRGTTDTQYF. For the CDR3, the DNA is TGCGCCAGCAGCGACAGGGGGACCACAGATACGCAGTATTTT.

This clone was seen a single time. J is TRBJ2-3 and V is TRBV7-2; 8 bases match TRBD2. J was trimmed by 4 bases and V by 7 bases; bases with no gene match: 7. Germline lookup yields CDR1 SGHTA and CDR2 FQGNSA. CDR3 length: 14 residues. The DNA for the CDR3 is TGTGCCAGCAACCTCGGGAGGGCCGCAGATACGCAGTATTTT. It yields the protein CASNLGRAADTQYF.

This rearrangement joins TRBV7-8 to TRBJ2-7; D may be TRBD2 (5 bases). The CDR3 contains 14 residues. From germline, CDR1 is SGHVS and CDR2 FQNEAQ. The V end lost 5 bases, the J end lost 2 bases, and 13 bases lay between the germline ends. The CDR3 sequence: CASSPRGLPYEQYF. CDR3 bases: TGTGCCAGCAGCCCCCGAGGGCTCCCCTACGAGCAGTACTTC. Complete variable domain (other parts from reference TRBV7-8 and TRBJ2-7): GAGVSQSPRYKVAKRGQDVALRCDPISGHVSLFWYQQALGQGPEFLTYFQNEAQLDKSGLPSDRFFAERPEGSVSTLKIQRTQQEDSAVYLCASSPRGLPYEQYFGPGTRLTVT.

This chain connects TRBV5-1 to TRBJ2-1, with a weak D call TRBD1 (6 bases). V lost 3 bases, J lost 2 bases, and 12 bases lay in between. Germline CDR1 and CDR2: SGHRS and YFSETQ. The CDR3 sequence is 15 residues long. This chain's CDR3 is CASSYTDSPYNEQFF. DNA for the CDR3: TGCGCCAGCAGCTATACGGACAGTCCCTACAATGAGCAGTTCTTC.

The V and J genes are TRBV28 and TRBJ2-7; TRBD1 agrees at 11 bases. Germline loops: CDR1 MDHEN, CDR2 SYDVKM. V lost 6 bases and J lost 2; bases outside the gene matches: 18. The CDR3 is made up of 19 amino acids. CDR3 DNA: TGTGCCAGCAGCTCACCCCACGGGACAGGGGGGAAATTAACCTACGAGCAGTACTTC. Protein product: CASSSPHGTGGKLTYEQYF.

This sequence joins TRBV5-4 and TRBJ2-5; D is unclear. CDR1 SGHNT and CDR2 YYREEE come from the germline V gene (reference sequence). The CDR3 is made up of 12 amino acids. The ends were cut back, 4 bases at V and 5 bases at J, with 9 bases in the middle. The CDR3 DNA reads TGTGCCAGCAGCCGTCAAAGCGAGACCCAGTACTTC. Amino acid sequence: CASSRQSETQYF.

Comment on this clone: Other DNA sequences in the sample encode the same CDR3. The chain joins TRBV11-2 to TRBJ2-3; the D is unclear. Germline assignment: CDR1 SGHAT and CDR2 FQNNGV. The V end was cut by 2 bases, the J end by 0 bases, with 0 bases between. The CDR3 runs to 12 residues. For the CDR3, the DNA is TGTGCCAGCAGCTTAAGCACAGATACGCAGTATTTT. Protein product: CASSLSTDTQYF.

In its sample, this clone was seen once. The chain couples TRBV7-3 to TRBJ1-1; 7 bases are a match to TRBD1. The CDR3 runs 14 residues. The trim removed 5 bases at V and 5 bases at J, leaving 8 bases unmatched. The germline V gene encodes CDR1 SGHTA and CDR2 FQGTGA. The CDR3 DNA is TGTGCCAGCAGCCCGACAGGGATGTGGACTGAAGCTTTCTTT. This gives the protein CASSPTGMWTEAFF.

This clone was detected once. The same CDR3 can be traced to other DNA sequences in this sample. The chain links TRBV5-1 to TRBJ2-1; 7 bases map to TRBD2. The CDR3 extends over 16 amino acids. In germline, CDR1 is SGHRS, CDR2 YFSETQ. V lost 0 bases and J lost 0; bases outside the gene matches: 3. The CDR3 loop is CASSLGGGSSYNEQFF. The CDR3 DNA reads as TGCGCCAGCAGCTTGGGGGGCGGGAGCTCCTACAATGAGCAGTTCTTC.

The chain joins TRBV5-6 to TRBJ1-6; tentatively, D is TRBD1 (5 bases). Between the trimmed V and J ends, which lost 5 bases and 9 bases, there was a span of 9 bases. Germline-derived CDR1 and CDR2 are SGHDT and YYEEEE. The CDR3 extends over 12 amino acids. The CDR3 DNA sequence: TGTGCCAGCAGTCAGGGAATTTCACCCCTCCACTTT. The encoded protein is CASSQGISPLHF.

This chain links TRBV5-1 with TRBJ2-1; 9 nucleotides align to TRBD1. The trim removed 4 bases at V and 7 bases at J, leaving 9 bases unmatched. Germline V gene sequence: CDR1 SGHRS, CDR2 YFSETQ. The CDR3 totals 15 residues. CDR3 region: CASSPGQGGVNEQFF. The CDR3 bases are TGCGCCAGCAGCCCGGGACAGGGTGGTGTGAATGAGCAGTTCTTC. Filled out from reference TRBV5-1 and TRBJ2-1, the complete variable domain reads KAGVTQTPRYLIKTRGQQVTLSCSPISGHRSVSWYQQTPGQGLQFLFEYFSETQRNKGNFPGRFSGRQFSNSRSEMNVSTLELGDSALYLCASSPGQGGVNEQFFGPGTRLTVL.

The chain recombines TRBV6-1 with TRBJ2-5; unclear D gene. V was clipped by 7 bases and J by 4 bases, with 19 bases between them. CDR1 and CDR2 from the germline V gene are MNHNS and SASEGT. This CDR3 region has 15 residues. In nucleotides, the CDR3 is TGTGCCAGCACCCAAGGGTATGTCTTCCGAGAGACCCAGTACTTC. Its translation is CASTQGYVFRETQYF.

V and J are TRBV4-3 and TRBJ2-3; D gene ambiguous. Trimming took 0 bases from V and 2 from J, leaving 6 bases between them. CDR1 is LGHNA, CDR2 YSLEER, per germline. The CDR3 loop spans 14 amino acids. The CDR3 DNA sequence: TGCGCCAGCAGCCAAGATGCAGTCACAGATACGCAGTATTTT. As protein: CASSQDAVTDTQYF.

V and J are TRBV18 and TRBJ1-5; D unclear. Per germline, CDR1 KGHSH and CDR2 LQKENI. The CDR3 consists of 13 residues. V lost 4 bases to trimming and J lost 8 bases, with 12 bases between them. In nucleotides, the CDR3 is TGTGCCAGCTCACAGGGTCGGCAGGAGCCCCAGCATTTT. This sequence encodes CASSQGRQEPQHF. Variable domain in full (rest from reference TRBV18 and TRBJ1-5): NAGVMQNPRHLVRRRGQEARLRCSPMKGHSHVYWYRQLPEEGLKFMVYLQKENIIDESGMPKERFSAEFPKEGPSILRIQQVVRGDSAAYFCASSQGRQEPQHFGDGTRLSIL.

The chain recombines TRBV7-2 with TRBJ2-1, with 11 nucleotides matching TRBD2. In germline, CDR1 is SGHTA, CDR2 FQGNSA. V lost 5 bases to trimming and J lost 5 bases; unmatched junction nucleotides: 5. This CDR3 has 15 residues. This chain's CDR3 is CASSQTSGAHNEQFF. CDR3 coding DNA: TGTGCCAGCAGCCAGACTAGCGGGGCCCACAATGAGCAGTTCTTC.

This clone was detected once. The chain carries TRBV7-2 and TRBJ1-2; 7 bases fit TRBD1. This CDR3 is 13 amino acids long. V gave up 5 bases and J gave up 4 bases; unmatched junction bases: 4. CDR1 is SGHTA, CDR2 FQGNSA, per germline. CDR3 amino acids: CASSARGGYGYTF. CDR3 nucleotides: TGTGCCAGCAGCGCCAGGGGGGGCTATGGCTACACCTTC.

The V and J genes are TRBV9 and TRBJ1-2; D might be TRBD1 (6 bases). Looked up from germline, CDR1 is SGDLS and CDR2 is YYNGEE. The CDR3 totals 14 residues. V lost 4 bases to trimming and J lost 4 bases, with 14 bases between them. For the CDR3, the DNA is TGTGCCAGCAGCCAGAGACAGGAAATCTATGGCTACACCTTC. It is translated as CASSQRQEIYGYTF. Full variable domain (missing parts from reference TRBV9 and TRBJ1-2): DSGVTQTPKHLITATGQRVTLRCSPRSGDLSVYWYQQSLDQGLQFLIQYYNGEERAKGNILERFSAQQFPDLHSELNLSSLELGDSALYFCASSQRQEIYGYTFGSGTRLTVV.

J is TRBJ2-2 and V is TRBV6-5; 7 bases are shared with TRBD1. Trimming at V came to 0 bases and at J to 5 bases, leaving 3 bases not matched to a gene. The CDR3 extends over 15 amino acids. From germline, CDR1 is MNHEY and CDR2 SVGAGI. In nucleotides, the CDR3 is TGTGCCAGCAGTTACTCCCAGACAGGGACCGGGGAGCTGTTTTTT. Amino acid sequence: CASSYSQTGTGELFF.

In its sample, this clone was seen many times. Different DNA sequences within this sample yield the same CDR3. DNA of the CDR3: TGTGCCAGCATATCCTATCCGGAGGACACTGAAGCTTTCTTT. This encodes CASISYPEDTEAFF. The chain employs TRBV6-6 and TRBJ1-1, with D unclear. Trimming cost V 7 bases and J 3 bases, with 15 bases left between them. Germline assignment: CDR1 MNHNY and CDR2 SVGAGI (reference sequence). This CDR3 has 14 residues.

This clone came up a few times. The V call is TRBV28, the J call TRBJ1-1; TRBD1 matches 9 bases. Per germline, CDR1 MDHEN and CDR2 SYDVKM. After removal of 7 bases from V and 4 bases from J, the junction contained 7 bases not matched to a gene. The CDR3 is made up of 14 amino acids. The CDR3 protein is CASTGQGRRTEAFF. The CDR3, as DNA: TGTGCCAGCACCGGACAGGGGAGGCGCACTGAAGCTTTCTTT.

The chain is built from TRBV4-2 and TRBJ2-3; D not resolved. V lost 4 bases and J lost 2, with 10 bases in between. The CDR3 is 14 amino acids. Germline V CDR1 and CDR2: LGHNA, YNFKEQ. This chain's CDR3 is CASSPKHLTDTQYF. The CDR3 coding sequence is TGTGCCAGCAGCCCCAAACATCTCACAGATACGCAGTATTTT.

As to this clone: A far larger clone is a single base away, which makes a read error likely. V gene TRBV4-1 combines with J gene TRBJ2-7; D unclear. The CDR3 spans 14 residues. Germline-derived CDR1 and CDR2 are MGHRA and YSYEKL. Here the CDR3 reads CASSPTRTSYGQYF. DNA for the CDR3: TGCGCCAGCAGCCCGACACGAACTTCCTACGGGCAGTACTTC.